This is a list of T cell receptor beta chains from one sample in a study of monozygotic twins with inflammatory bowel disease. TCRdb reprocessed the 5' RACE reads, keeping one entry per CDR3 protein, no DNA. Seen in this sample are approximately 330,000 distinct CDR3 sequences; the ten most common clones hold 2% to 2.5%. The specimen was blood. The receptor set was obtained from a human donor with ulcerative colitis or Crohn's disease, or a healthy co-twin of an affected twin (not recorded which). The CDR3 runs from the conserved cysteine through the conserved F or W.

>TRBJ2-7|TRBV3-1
CASSQSSEQYF
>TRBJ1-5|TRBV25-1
CASSDLGTALGRPQHF
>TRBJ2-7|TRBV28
CASSSLAGGPTDEQYF
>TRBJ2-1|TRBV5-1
CASSLAGDSYNEQFF
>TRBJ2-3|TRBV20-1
CSAGSSGTDTQYF
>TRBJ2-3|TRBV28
CASSSTRGWGTQYF
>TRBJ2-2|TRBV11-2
CASRQGLAGGTGELFF
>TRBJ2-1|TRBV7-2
CASSAGSARTNEQFF
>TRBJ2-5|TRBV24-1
CATSGQNWETQYF
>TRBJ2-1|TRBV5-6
CASSFWGPAYNEQFF
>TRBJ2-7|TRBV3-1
CASSVRSRGLYEQYF
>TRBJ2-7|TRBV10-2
CASSERHPSYEQYF
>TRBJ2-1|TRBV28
CASSSSILAGGKNEQFF
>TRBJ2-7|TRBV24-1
CATSDSRQHSYEQYF
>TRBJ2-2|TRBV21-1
CASSNKPGPVEPRGELFF
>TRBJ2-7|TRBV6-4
CASTDWPGKPYEQYF
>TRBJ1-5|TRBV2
CASREALGNNQPQHF
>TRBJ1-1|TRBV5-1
CASSLQRGALNTEAFF
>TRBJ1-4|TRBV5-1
CASSLAGVNEKLFF
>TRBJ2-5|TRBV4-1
CTSSQEVGTTQETQYF
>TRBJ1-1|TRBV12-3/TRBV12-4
CASSLALAATEAFF
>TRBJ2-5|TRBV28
CASSLTVPGLEETQYF
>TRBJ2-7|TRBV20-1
CSAPGLATYEQYF
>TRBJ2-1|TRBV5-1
CASSLQGADEQFF
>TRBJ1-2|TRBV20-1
CSARDRGTVDGYTF
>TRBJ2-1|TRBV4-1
CASSQRGSDNEQFF
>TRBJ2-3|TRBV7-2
CASSLEPTAQSTDTQYF
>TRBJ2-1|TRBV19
CASTTGTSGLYNEQFF
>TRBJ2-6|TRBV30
CAWGTSTGANVLTF
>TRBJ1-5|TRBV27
CASSLSQGAQPQHF
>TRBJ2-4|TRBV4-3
CASSQEFLSEGGKNIQYF
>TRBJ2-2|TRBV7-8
CASSRLDRNLNTGELFF
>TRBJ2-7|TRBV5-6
CASSLGDSTYEQYF
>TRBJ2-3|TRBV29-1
CSVGPGTGRTDTQYF
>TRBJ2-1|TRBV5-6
CASSLAASGPGAGEQFF
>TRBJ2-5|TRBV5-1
CASSPPGQGGETQYF
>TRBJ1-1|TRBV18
CASSPQVNTEAFF
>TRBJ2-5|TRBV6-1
CASRSLAGRQETQYF
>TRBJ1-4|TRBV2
CASSAQINEKLFF
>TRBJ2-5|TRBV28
CASSPSGGLHIRETQYF
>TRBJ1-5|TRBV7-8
CASSLAQGSRQPQHF
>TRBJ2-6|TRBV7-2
CASSLRTTSSGANVLTF
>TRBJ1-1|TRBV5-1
CASSEGTLNTEAFF
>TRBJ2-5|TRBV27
CASSPSWAGAVQETQYF
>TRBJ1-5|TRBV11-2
CASSLRGGTGGSNQPQHF
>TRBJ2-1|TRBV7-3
CASSLNPSGASYNEQFF
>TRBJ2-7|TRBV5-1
CASSLIGGGAYEQYF
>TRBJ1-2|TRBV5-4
CASSPDSLNYGYTF